A single sample gave rise to the 23 T cell receptor beta chains below, sequenced in a study of blood T cell repertoires in COVID-19 (dated by TCRdb to about 2020). Library method: the immunoSEQ multiplex PCR assay. TCRdb's version of the immuneACCESS table is confined to in-frame rearrangements and falls short of the full clone set. An unresolved V gene accounts for under half of the shortfall where checked; the remainder is of unknown origin. This sample comprises roughly 160,000 clones, roughly 91% of them detected only once. Together, the top ten hold roughly 5% of the sample. Material for sequencing was peripheral blood. The receptors shown here come from a man aged 18 to 30 with COVID-19, enrolled during active disease.

This clone was seen only once. CDR3 nucleotide sequence: TGTGCCATCACTCCAGACAGGATCTATGGCTACACCTTC. It encodes CAITPDRIYGYTF. The chain employs TRBV10-3 and TRBJ1-2, with TRBD1 as a possible D gene (6 bases). The CDR3 length is 13 residues. V lost 7 bases and J 4 bases, leaving 13 bases between the germline ends. Germline V gene data show CDR1 as ENHRY and CDR2 as SYGVKD.

As for this clone: A junction end diverges from the germline sequence, so it may reflect a read error. This chain links TRBV6-5 with TRBJ1-4; TRBD1 matches 7 bases. The CDR3 has 14 amino acids. The germline CDR1 and CDR2 sequences are MNHEY and SVGAGI. For the CDR3, the DNA is TGTGCCAGCACCAAGGGACAGACGGGCGAAAAACTGCTTTTT. Translated, it gives CASTKGQTGEKLLF.

CDR3 amino acids: CASTWGRGSGLVDTQYF. In nucleotides, the CDR3 is TGTGCCAGCACTTGGGGGAGGGGGAGTGGTCTGGTGGATACGCAGTATTTT. The chain recombines TRBV28 with TRBJ2-3; TRBD2 might be the D (7 bases). Germline loops: CDR1 MDHEN, CDR2 SYDVKM. The germline V and J ends were trimmed by 7 bases and 6 bases, with 26 bases remaining between them. The CDR3 totals 17 residues.

The chain couples TRBV5-6 to TRBJ1-6, with 8 bases that match TRBD1. The CDR3 extends over 14 amino acids. Germline CDR1 SGHDT, CDR2 YYEEEE. V dropped 6 bases and J dropped 6; count of bases not matched to a gene: 5. CDR3 coding DNA: TGTGCCAGCACCCAGGGGGCAGGTAATTCACCCCTCCACTTT. Amino acids: CASTQGAGNSPLHF.

V usage is TRBV7-6 and J usage is TRBJ2-2, with 13 positions matching TRBD2. The V gene end was trimmed by 1 base and the J gene end by 1 base; junction bases not matched to a gene: 6. CDR1 and CDR2 (germline): SGHVS, FNYEAQ. The CDR3 is 19 amino acids. The CDR3 DNA is TGTGCCAGCAGCTTAGAAGGACTAGCGGGGGAACTGAACACCGGGGAGCTGTTTTTT. This codes for CASSLEGLAGELNTGELFF. The variable domain in full, with the rest retrieved from reference TRBV7-6 and TRBJ2-2, is GAGVSQSPRYKVTKRGQDVALRCDPISGHVSLYWYRQALGQGPEFLTYFNYEAQQDKSGLPNDRFSAERPEGSISTLTIQRTEQRDSAMYRCASSLEGLAGELNTGELFFGEGSRLTVL.

The genes are TRBV27 and TRBJ2-5; 14 nucleotides align to TRBD2. Germline CDR1 MNHEY, CDR2 SMNVEV (reference sequence). Trimming cost V 4 bases and J 4 bases; bases outside gene matches: 11. The CDR3 is 18 residues long. CDR3 residues: CASSSPTSGRALGETQYF. Here the CDR3 DNA reads TGTGCCAGCAGTTCCCCGACTAGCGGGAGGGCCCTCGGAGAGACCCAGTACTTC.

This chain uses TRBV19 with TRBJ2-5; 10 nucleotides agree with TRBD1. CDR3 size: 14 residues. With V trimmed by 4 bases and J by 9 bases, 8 bases remained unmatched. Germline V lookup: CDR1 LNHDA, CDR2 SQIVND (reference sequence). The CDR3 nucleotides are TGTGCCAGTAGTACAGGGGACAGGGGCTATGCCCAGTACTTC. The encoded protein is CASSTGDRGYAQYF. The variable domain in full, completed from reference TRBV19 and TRBJ2-5, reads DGGITQSPKYLFRKEGQNVTLSCEQNLNHDAMYWYRQDPGQGLRLIYYSQIVNDFQKGDIAEGYSVSREKKESFPLTVTSAQKNPTAFYLCASSTGDRGYAQYFGPGTRLLVL.

The chain employs TRBV6-2 or TRBV6-3 and TRBJ2-2; D perhaps matches TRBD1 (5 bases). Trimming removed 5 bases at V and 1 base at J, with 8 bases between. This CDR3 region has 14 residues. Per the germline V gene, CDR1 is MNHEY and CDR2 is SVGEGT. The CDR3 region has the DNA TGTGCCAGCAGTGCCGGACAGAACACCGGGGAGCTGTTTTTT. This gives the protein CASSAGQNTGELFF.

This chain links TRBV7-2 with TRBJ2-7; D perhaps matches TRBD1 (5 bases). Germline assignment: CDR1 SGHTA and CDR2 FQGNSA. The CDR3 is 13 amino acids. V lost 5 bases and J lost 7, with 15 bases in between. CDR3 DNA sequence: TGTGCCAGCAGCATGGGCGACAGTTTAGAGCAGTACTTC. Residues: CASSMGDSLEQYF. Looking up the rest from reference TRBV7-2 and TRBJ2-7 gives the full variable domain: GAGVSQSPSNKVTEKGKDVELRCDPISGHTALYWYRQSLGQGLEFLIYFQGNSAPDKSGLPSDRFSAERTGGSVSTLTIQRTQQEDSAVYLCASSMGDSLEQYFGPGTRLTVT.

This clone was counted only a few times. The V call is TRBV7-3, the J call TRBJ1-5; possible D gene TRBD1, 6 bases. Trimming removed 7 bases from V and 4 bases from J, with 23 bases in between. Germline values: CDR1 SGHTA, CDR2 FQGTGA. The CDR3 sequence is 17 residues long. The CDR3 DNA follows: TGTGCCAGCACCAACCCAACAGGGTCGGTACGAAATCAGCCCCAGCATTTT. Its translation is CASTNPTGSVRNQPQHF.

This CDR3 reads CASSQALFLDPYNEQFF. The DNA for the CDR3 is TGTGCCAGCAGCCAAGCCCTCTTCCTAGACCCTTACAATGAGCAGTTCTTC. The chain couples TRBV3-1 (or the pseudogene TRBV3-2) to TRBJ2-1; no firm D call. Germline CDR1 and CDR2: LGHDT and YNNKEL (reference sequence). This CDR3 spans 17 amino acids. V gave up 1 base and J gave up 4 bases, with 17 bases separating them.

This clone has only a few counts. V gene TRBV7-2 combines with J gene TRBJ2-7; D is uncertain. The CDR3 is 13 residues long. Germline CDR1 SGHTA, CDR2 FQGNSA. Trimming pared 1 base from V and 2 bases from J, leaving 6 bases between. CDR3 in amino acids: CASSLGWPYEQYF. The CDR3 region has the DNA TGTGCCAGCAGCTTAGGGTGGCCCTACGAGCAGTACTTC.

This chain uses TRBV29-1 with TRBJ2-3; 8 bases line up with TRBD2. V lost 6 bases to trimming and J lost 0 bases; unmatched junction nucleotides: 8. CDR1 is SQVTM, CDR2 ANQGSEA, per germline. This CDR3 has 15 amino acids. The CDR3 DNA is TGCAGCGTGATGTTAGCGGGACTGAGCACAGATACGCAGTATTTT. Translated: CSVMLAGLSTDTQYF.

The rearrangement links TRBV3-1 (or the pseudogene TRBV3-2) to TRBJ1-5; the D gene is possibly TRBD1 (6 bases). The CDR3 contains 17 residues. Germline-derived CDR1 and CDR2 are LGHDT and YNNKEL (reference sequence). Trimming left V 0 bases short and J 4 bases short, with 16 bases between. This chain's CDR3 is CASSQDLTQGRNQPQHF. The CDR3 DNA is TGTGCCAGCAGCCAAGATCTCACGCAGGGGCGGAATCAGCCCCAGCATTTT.

The chain couples TRBV19 to TRBJ2-7, with a tentative D call TRBD1 (5 bases). Between the trimmed V and J ends, which lost 4 bases and 1 base, there was a span of 14 bases. The CDR3 totals 15 residues. Germline V gene lookup returns CDR1 LNHDA and CDR2 SQIVND (reference sequence). In nucleotides, the CDR3 is TGTGCCAGTAGTACCCAGACAGCCTTATCCTACGAGCAGTACTTC. The encoded protein is CASSTQTALSYEQYF.

This chain joins TRBV2 and TRBJ2-2; D not certain. Germline V lookup: CDR1 SNHLY, CDR2 FYNNEI. The CDR3 is 15 residues long. Trimming stripped 3 bases from V and 0 bases from J, with 8 bases between. The CDR3: CASSEAVANTGELFF. CDR3 in DNA: TGTGCCAGCAGTGAGGCGGTCGCGAACACCGGGGAGCTGTTTTTT.

This clone was seen once. The chain carries TRBV12-3 or TRBV12-4 and TRBJ2-7; D uncertain. V gave up 4 bases and J gave up 9 bases, with 13 bases separating them. The CDR3 totals 12 residues. DNA for the CDR3: TGTGCCAGCAGTTCCACCACAGTCGGGCAGTACTTC. This sequence encodes CASSSTTVGQYF.

V and J are TRBV27 and TRBJ1-2; 7 nucleotides align to TRBD1. CDR1 MNHEY and CDR2 SMNVEV come from the germline V gene (reference sequence). The J segment lost 6 bases and the V segment lost 5 bases, leaving 6 bases of the junction unmatched. The CDR3 is 13 residues long. CDR3 protein: CASSPLTGNGYTF. For the CDR3, the DNA is TGTGCCAGCAGTCCTCTGACAGGGAATGGCTACACCTTC.

The chain uses TRBV3-1 (or the pseudogene TRBV3-2) and TRBJ1-1; D gene uncertain. CDR1 is LGHDT and CDR2 is YNNKEL in the germline V gene (reference sequence). This CDR3 has 13 amino acids. V lost 1 base and J 9 bases, leaving 12 bases between the germline ends. Written as DNA, the CDR3 is TGTGCCAGCAGCCAAGGTGGATCGGAGAAAGCTTTCTTT. It yields the protein CASSQGGSEKAFF.

J is TRBJ2-1 and V is TRBV11-2, with 9 bases aligning to TRBD2. Germline V gene data show CDR1 as SGHAT and CDR2 as FQNNGV. The V segment lost 0 bases and the J segment 2 bases; nucleotides outside the gene matches: 5. This CDR3 is built from 17 residues. In DNA, the CDR3 is TGTGCCAGCAGCTTAGATCTGAGCGGGAGGCCCTACAATGAGCAGTTCTTC. It translates to CASSLDLSGRPYNEQFF.

A single count supports this clone. The CDR3: CASSQVGGWSADTQYF. The DNA for the CDR3 is TGCGCCAGCAGCCAAGTCGGGGGGTGGTCAGCAGATACGCAGTATTTT. The chain uses TRBV4-1 and TRBJ2-3; TRBD2 matches at 7 bases. Germline CDR1 is MGHRA and CDR2 is YSYEKL. V lost 1 base, J lost 4 bases, and 8 bases stayed unmatched. The CDR3 is 16 amino acids.

This sequence joins TRBV28 and TRBJ2-7; D may be TRBD1 (5 bases). The CDR3 is 11 residues long. V lost 6 bases and J lost 3, with 6 bases in between. The germline V gene has CDR1 MDHEN and CDR2 SYDVKM. The CDR3 nucleotides read TGTGCCAGCAGCACAGGCTACGAGCAGTACTTC. Amino acids: CASSTGYEQYF.

This chain joins TRBV24-1 and TRBJ2-7, with TRBD1 as a possible D gene (5 bases). Trimming stripped 3 bases from V and 1 base from J, with 12 bases between. This CDR3 spans 15 amino acids. CDR1 is KGHDR and CDR2 is SFDVKD in the germline V gene. DNA for the CDR3: TGTGCCACCAGTGATAGTAGGACAAATTCCTACGAGCAGTACTTC. Translated: CATSDSRTNSYEQYF.